The present T cell receptor beta chain was sequenced within a study of blood T cell repertoires in COVID-19. Repertoires were generated with immunoSEQ multiplex PCR, while TCRdb's copy carries only in-frame clones and drops some. The sample records 350,000 to 450,000 clones, 70% to 90% being singletons. In germline, CDR1 is SGDLS, CDR2 YYNGEE. V lost 0 bases, J lost 3 bases, and 10 bases lay in between. This CDR3 has 15 amino acids. This receptor was taken from a man aged 35 to 55 in a cohort exposed to, infected with or recovered from COVID-19 (not recorded which). The sequenced material came from PBMCs or T cells enriched from blood (not recorded which). The chain couples TRBV9 to TRBJ1-5; tentatively, D is TRBD1 (6 bases). DNA for the CDR3: TGTGCCAGCAGCGTAGGCAGGGGACCCAATCAGCCCCAGCATTTT. Protein sequence: CASSVGRGPNQPQHF.